Listed below are T cell receptor beta chains from one sample, sequenced in a study of blood T cell repertoires in COVID-19. Assay: immunoSEQ multiplex PCR; the TCRdb copy retains only in-frame clones and omits some. The table records about 260,000 clones, approximately 89% of them present only once. Material for sequencing was peripheral blood. These receptors were collected from a woman aged 45-65 years with acute or convalescent COVID-19. Both conserved end residues are part of each CDR3. Fields, in order: clone size, V gene, J gene, CDR3 protein. Expanded clones get a size class; other rows say once, few or many, or leave the size out.

-,TRBV6-5,TRBJ1-2,CASTLRANYGYTF
-,TRBV5-1,TRBJ1-1,CASSLEEVAQAEAFF
-,TRBV7-3,TRBJ2-3,CASSLRQGVTDTQYF
-,TRBV19,TRBJ1-1,CASTPISTRAGTEAFF
once,TRBV7-2,TRBJ1-2,CASSRDRIGGYTF
-,TRBV7-6,TRBJ2-3,CASSLGTRSTDTQYF
few,TRBV4-3,TRBJ1-3,CASSQDIPQAGATIYF
few,TRBV27,TRBJ2-1,CASSLEGWNEQFF
-,TRBV28,TRBJ1-6,CASGQTGDNSPLHF
-,TRBV7-7,TRBJ2-3,CASSLGRDRASDTQYF
-,TRBV2,TRBJ1-4,CASNRGANEKLFF
-,TRBV6-4,TRBJ1-6,CASSPDRLSPLHF
-,TRBV15,TRBJ2-5,CATSSWDRGVETQYF
once,TRBV18,TRBJ1-2,CASSPPTGDGYTF
-,TRBV10-1,TRBJ1-2,CASSERGFSCGYTF
-,TRBV5-1,TRBJ2-5,CASSSNFGETQYF
-,TRBV6-2/TRBV6-3,TRBJ2-7,CASSGVPGQGLDEQYF
-,TRBV7-7,TRBJ2-1,CASSPTSGGDNEQFF
-,TRBV7-8,TRBJ1-1,CASSSAARTGSTEAFF
-,TRBV27,TRBJ1-5,CASSLPGQGGNQPQHF
-,TRBV27,TRBJ2-5,CASRASPIAGGAETQYF
-,TRBV3-1/TRBV3-2,TRBJ2-7,CASSPGLVYEQYF
-,TRBV2,TRBJ1-1,CASSDRGTEAFF
-,TRBV18,TRBJ1-2,CASSPNSGGNSYGYTF
-,TRBV9,TRBJ2-5,CASSPHRGDQETQYF
few,TRBV6-6,TRBJ2-7,CASKDTPYEQYF
-,TRBV5-1,TRBJ2-7,CASSPGQDFMRREQYF
-,TRBV7-2,TRBJ2-2,CASSHTASTGELFF
-,TRBV24-1,TRBJ2-3,CATSDFSGTGTDTQYF
-,TRBV28,TRBJ2-2,CASRTGMSGELFF
-,TRBV9,TRBJ1-6,CASSVEGLSPLHF
many,TRBV4-1,TRBJ2-7,CASSQEPGSSYEQYF
once,TRBV18,TRBJ2-7,CASSPGGLLYEQYF
-,TRBV5-1,TRBJ2-2,CASSYPIGYGGELFF
few,TRBV5-1,TRBJ2-7,CASSLTRTSGVYEQYF
-,TRBV15,TRBJ1-5,CATSLGHPDSNQPQHF
-,TRBV2,TRBJ1-5,CASILGSQGGQPQHF
once,TRBV4-1,TRBJ2-1,CASSQDGVGGYNEQFF